The 9 T cell receptor beta chains presented below share a single source sample, sequenced in a study of blood T cell repertoires in COVID-19. Generated by immunoSEQ multiplex PCR, the TCRdb table keeps only in-frame clones and is missing some. The table lists more than 85,000 clones, less than 85% of them singletons, with around 4% in the top ten. Sequencing used peripheral blood. These receptors were collected from a woman aged 80 or over with acute or convalescent COVID-19.

V is TRBV5-1 and J is TRBJ2-7; 10 nucleotides align to TRBD2. Trimming cost V 4 bases and J 7 bases; bases outside gene matches: 8. The V gene's germline CDR1 is SGHRS and CDR2 YFSETQ. The CDR3 is made up of 14 amino acids. For the CDR3, the DNA is TGCGCCAGCAGCCGTCTAGCGGGAGTGGAGGAGCAGTACTTC. It specifies CASSRLAGVEEQYF. Drawing the rest from reference TRBV5-1 and TRBJ2-7, the complete variable domain is KAGVTQTPRYLIKTRGQQVTLSCSPISGHRSVSWYQQTPGQGLQFLFEYFSETQRNKGNFPGRFSGRQFSNSRSEMNVSTLELGDSALYLCASSRLAGVEEQYFGPGTRLTVT.

The rearrangement links TRBV5-6 to TRBJ2-1; 11 nucleotides agree with TRBD1. V was clipped by 3 bases and J by 4 bases; unmatched bases: 3. The CDR3 runs to 15 residues. Germline V gene data show CDR1 as SGHDT and CDR2 as YYEEEE. CDR3 DNA sequence: TGTGCCAGCAGCTGGGGACAGGGGGGGTACAATGAGCAGTTCTTC. This codes for CASSWGQGGYNEQFF. The variable domain in full, with the rest retrieved from reference TRBV5-6 and TRBJ2-1, is DAGVTQSPTHLIKTRGQQVTLRCSPKSGHDTVSWYQQALGQGPQFIFQYYEEEERQRGNFPDRFSGHQFPNYSSELNVNALLLGDSALYLCASSWGQGGYNEQFFGPGTRLTVL.

The chain employs TRBV2 and TRBJ1-6; 10 nucleotides match TRBD1. The CDR3 covers 15 residues. V trimming: 2 bases; J trimming: 8 bases; junction bases outside the gene matches: 3. CDR1 is SNHLY and CDR2 is FYNNEI in the germline V gene. DNA for the CDR3: TGTGCCAGCAGTGAAATCGGACAGGGGGATTCACCCCTCCACTTT. Translated: CASSEIGQGDSPLHF. Variable domain in full (rest from reference TRBV2 and TRBJ1-6): EPEVTQTPSHQVTQMGQEVILRCVPISNHLYFYWYRQILGQKVEFLVSFYNNEISEKSEIFDDQFSVERPDGSNFTLKIRSTKLEDSAMYFCASSEIGQGDSPLHFGNGTRLTVT.

The V and J genes are TRBV4-1 and TRBJ2-3; possible D gene TRBD1, 6 bases. V was cut by 1 base and J by 4 bases, with 12 bases left in between. The germline V gene has CDR1 MGHRA and CDR2 YSYEKL. CDR3 length: 15 residues. Here the CDR3 DNA reads TGCGCCAGCAGCCAAGCTCCAGGGGAAGCAGATACGCAGTATTTT. Translating gives CASSQAPGEADTQYF.

The CDR3 protein is CASRFDTGTSGNTIYF. The CDR3 DNA sequence: TGCGCCAGCAGGTTCGACACAGGGACCTCTGGAAACACCATATATTTT. V usage is TRBV4-1 and J usage is TRBJ1-3; a weak D match, TRBD1 (6 bases). V lost 6 bases and J lost 0, with 15 bases in between. Germline V gene lookup returns CDR1 MGHRA and CDR2 YSYEKL. This CDR3 has 16 residues.

This clone was seen more than once but under ten times. The chain recombines TRBV6-1 with TRBJ2-3; 9 nucleotides agree with TRBD1. CDR1 and CDR2 from the germline V gene are MNHNS and SASEGT. The CDR3 totals 15 residues. Trimming removed 3 bases from V and 4 bases from J; junction bases left unmatched: 5. The CDR3 sequence: CASSDRTGGADTQYF. CDR3 nucleotide sequence: TGTGCCAGCAGTGACCGTACAGGGGGCGCAGATACGCAGTATTTT.

The chain has TRBV5-1 and TRBJ2-2; 7 bases line up with TRBD1. The germline V gene encodes CDR1 SGHRS and CDR2 YFSETQ. This CDR3 region has 16 residues. Trimming cost V 0 bases and J 0 bases; bases outside gene matches: 2. CDR3 region: CASSLEGGSNTGELFF. The CDR3 DNA reads as TGCGCCAGCAGCTTGGAAGGGGGCTCGAACACCGGGGAGCTGTTTTTT.

The V gene is TRBV11-2, the J gene TRBJ2-5, with unresolved D. CDR3 length equals 16 residues. Per the germline V gene, CDR1 is SGHAT and CDR2 is FQNNGV. The ends were cut back, 1 base at V and 3 bases at J, with 15 bases in the middle. The CDR3 bases are TGTGCCAGCAGCTTAGGCACGACACCACCTGAAGAGACCCAGTACTTC. It is translated as CASSLGTTPPEETQYF.

The rearrangement joins TRBV19 to TRBJ1-6; 7 positions match TRBD1. This CDR3 is 14 amino acids long. CDR1 is LNHDA and CDR2 is SQIVND in the germline V gene (reference sequence). V shed 4 bases and J 7 bases; nucleotides not matched to a gene: 4. The CDR3 DNA sequence: TGTGCCAGTAGTAAGGGGGCGGAGAATTCACCCCTCCACTTT. Amino acids: CASSKGAENSPLHF.